The rows below give T cell receptor beta chains drawn from one sample of a study of cytomegalovirus exposure and HLA in healthy donors. Some clones are missing from TCRdb's copy, which holds only in-frame ones; the method was immunoSEQ multiplex PCR. The table includes some 190,000 clones, about 88% detected once. Input material: PBMCs. These receptors were obtained from a woman aged 25 to 39 in good health and CMV-seronegative. Both conserved end residues are part of each CDR3. The D gene is left open where the match is weak. A row's size may be missing; if present it is once, few, many or a size class.

CDR3aa: CASSLGIGTAHQPQHF; CDR3nt: TGTGCCAGCAGCTTGGGTATAGGAACAGCCCATCAGCCCCAGCATTTT; v_gene: TRBV5-5; j_gene: TRBJ1-5; abundance: NA; d_gene: NA
CDR3aa: CASSIDLSRREPFF; CDR3nt: TGTGCCAGTAGTATAGATCTATCCCGGCGGGAGCCGTTCTTC; v_gene: TRBV19; j_gene: TRBJ2-1; abundance: NA; d_gene: TRBD2
CDR3aa: CASSPATSAPYEQYF; CDR3nt: TGTGCCAGCAGCCCGGCGACTAGCGCACCCTACGAGCAGTACTTC; v_gene: TRBV7-2; j_gene: TRBJ2-7; abundance: NA; d_gene: TRBD2
CDR3aa: CASSTHPGGAETEAFF; CDR3nt: TGTGCCAGCAGCACGCACCCAGGGGGCGCAGAGACTGAAGCTTTCTTT; v_gene: TRBV7-9; j_gene: TRBJ1-1; abundance: NA; d_gene: TRBD1
CDR3aa: CASSLSGRKTDTQYF; CDR3nt: TGTGCCAGCAGCCTTAGCGGGAGGAAAACAGATACGCAGTATTTT; v_gene: TRBV4-2; j_gene: TRBJ2-3; abundance: NA; d_gene: TRBD2
CDR3aa: CASSMEAEQYF; CDR3nt: TGTGCCAGCAGTATGGAGGCCGAGCAGTACTTC; v_gene: TRBV2; j_gene: TRBJ2-7; abundance: NA; d_gene: NA
CDR3aa: CASSNRVRTEAFF; CDR3nt: TGTGCCAGCAGTAACAGGGTCCGTACTGAAGCTTTCTTT; v_gene: TRBV27; j_gene: TRBJ1-1; abundance: NA; d_gene: NA
CDR3aa: CATSRTAPGQGAGTNEKLFF; CDR3nt: TGTGCCACCAGCAGAACCGCCCCGGGACAGGGGGCGGGAACTAATGAAAAACTGTTTTTT; v_gene: TRBV15; j_gene: TRBJ1-4; abundance: NA; d_gene: TRBD1
CDR3aa: CASSPPLAPYEQYF; CDR3nt: TGTGCCAGCAGCCCACCCCTAGCCCCCTACGAGCAGTACTTC; v_gene: TRBV7-9; j_gene: TRBJ2-7; abundance: NA; d_gene: NA
CDR3aa: CASSLSTAGTSGYNEQFF; CDR3nt: TGTGCCAGCAGTTTATCGACAGCCGGGACTAGCGGTTACAATGAGCAGTTCTTC; v_gene: TRBV28; j_gene: TRBJ2-1; abundance: NA; d_gene: TRBD2
CDR3aa: CASSGDSYTGELFF; CDR3nt: TGTGCCAGTAGTGGGGACTCATACACCGGGGAGCTGTTTTTT; v_gene: TRBV19; j_gene: TRBJ2-2; abundance: NA; d_gene: NA
CDR3aa: CASSPGEGSGTQYF; CDR3nt: TGTGCCAGCAGTCCGGGGGAGGGGAGCGGGACCCAGTACTTC; v_gene: TRBV2; j_gene: TRBJ2-5; abundance: NA; d_gene: TRBD2
CDR3aa: CANSLAKSGTSYEQYF; CDR3nt: TGCGCCAACAGCTTGGCCAAGAGCGGAACCTCCTACGAGCAGTACTTC; v_gene: TRBV5-1; j_gene: TRBJ2-7; abundance: NA; d_gene: NA
CDR3aa: CASSDIGLRTYEQYF; CDR3nt: TGTGCCAGCAGTGATATCGGACTACGTACATACGAGCAGTACTTC; v_gene: TRBV6-1; j_gene: TRBJ2-7; abundance: NA; d_gene: NA
CDR3aa: CASSSSRVGDTEAFF; CDR3nt: TGTGCCAGCAGCTCCTCGAGGGTCGGGGACACTGAAGCTTTCTTT; v_gene: TRBV7-9; j_gene: TRBJ1-1; abundance: NA; d_gene: NA
CDR3aa: CASSVARDTSYEQYF; CDR3nt: TGTGCCAGCAGTGTGGCCCGGGACACTTCCTACGAGCAGTACTTC; v_gene: TRBV2; j_gene: TRBJ2-7; abundance: NA; d_gene: NA
CDR3aa: CASSSPWVAGPTDTQYF; CDR3nt: TGTGCCAGCAGCTCCCCTTGGGTAGCGGGGCCCACAGATACGCAGTATTTT; v_gene: TRBV7-8; j_gene: TRBJ2-3; abundance: NA; d_gene: TRBD2
CDR3aa: CASSGLYKMETQYF; CDR3nt: TGTGCCAGCAGCGGACTTTATAAAATGGAGACCCAGTACTTC; v_gene: TRBV2; j_gene: TRBJ2-5; abundance: NA; d_gene: NA
CDR3aa: CASSEGAGGPSSYEQYF; CDR3nt: TGTGCCAGCAGTGAAGGGGCGGGGGGGCCGAGTAGCTACGAGCAGTACTTC; v_gene: TRBV2; j_gene: TRBJ2-7; abundance: NA; d_gene: TRBD2
CDR3aa: CASSLYRGVAGGRDNEQFF; CDR3nt: TGTGCCAGCAGCTTATATCGTGGGGTAGCGGGAGGGCGGGACAATGAGCAGTTCTTC; v_gene: TRBV11-2; j_gene: TRBJ2-1; abundance: NA; d_gene: TRBD2
CDR3aa: CASSEELAGSATDTQYF; CDR3nt: TGTGCCAGCAGTGAAGAGTTAGCGGGATCCGCCACAGATACGCAGTATTTT; v_gene: TRBV6-1; j_gene: TRBJ2-3; abundance: NA; d_gene: TRBD2
CDR3aa: CASSLSGSGGGGYTF; CDR3nt: TGTGCCAGCAGCTTGAGCGGGAGTGGGGGTGGCGGCTACACCTTC; v_gene: TRBV11-2; j_gene: TRBJ1-2; abundance: few; d_gene: NA
CDR3aa: CATQSGLWEQYF; CDR3nt: TGTGCCACCCAAAGCGGGCTGTGGGAGCAGTACTTC; v_gene: TRBV28; j_gene: TRBJ2-7; abundance: NA; d_gene: NA
CDR3aa: CSASKREQYF; CDR3nt: TGCAGTGCTAGTAAGCGCGAGCAGTACTTC; v_gene: TRBV20-1; j_gene: TRBJ2-7; abundance: once; d_gene: NA
CDR3aa: CASRTPQGALGYTF; CDR3nt: TGTGCCAGCAGGACGCCACAGGGGGCGCTTGGCTACACCTTC; v_gene: TRBV2; j_gene: TRBJ1-2; abundance: NA; d_gene: TRBD1
CDR3aa: CASSDRGSTNEKLFF; CDR3nt: TGTGCCAGCAGTGATCGAGGGAGTACAAATGAAAAACTGTTTTTT; v_gene: TRBV2; j_gene: TRBJ1-4; abundance: NA; d_gene: NA
CDR3aa: CASKPSDRETYEQYF; CDR3nt: TGTGCCAGCAAACCATCGGACAGGGAAACCTACGAGCAGTACTTC; v_gene: TRBV27; j_gene: TRBJ2-7; abundance: once; d_gene: TRBD1
CDR3aa: CASRGEEAFF; CDR3nt: TGTGCCAGCAGGGGCGAAGAAGCTTTCTTT; v_gene: TRBV6-4; j_gene: TRBJ1-1; abundance: NA; d_gene: NA
CDR3aa: CASSERWGRGYEQYF; CDR3nt: TGTGCCAGCAGTGAGCGTTGGGGAAGGGGCTACGAGCAGTACTTC; v_gene: TRBV2; j_gene: TRBJ2-7; abundance: NA; d_gene: NA
CDR3aa: CASSEASYNEQFF; CDR3nt: TGCGCCAGCAGTGAGGCCAGCTACAATGAGCAGTTCTTC; v_gene: TRBV10-2; j_gene: TRBJ2-1; abundance: few; d_gene: NA
CDR3aa: CASSPRSAGEGNEQFF; CDR3nt: TGTGCCAGCAGCCCCCGGTCAGCGGGAGAGGGCAATGAGCAGTTCTTC; v_gene: TRBV7-8; j_gene: TRBJ2-1; abundance: few; d_gene: TRBD2
CDR3aa: CASSLRGSNYGYTF; CDR3nt: TGCGCCAGCAGCTTACGGGGGTCTAACTATGGTTACACCTTC; v_gene: TRBV5-1; j_gene: TRBJ1-2; abundance: NA; d_gene: NA
CDR3aa: CASSVVAGGIETQYF; CDR3nt: TGTGCCAGCAGCGTAGTGGCGGGAGGGATAGAGACCCAGTACTTC; v_gene: TRBV9; j_gene: TRBJ2-5; abundance: NA; d_gene: TRBD2
CDR3aa: CASSSTGLGELFF; CDR3nt: TGCGCCAGCAGCTCAACAGGGTTGGGGGAGCTGTTTTTT; v_gene: TRBV5-1; j_gene: TRBJ2-2; abundance: few; d_gene: NA
CDR3aa: CASSLSDTAYEQYF; CDR3nt: TGTGCCAGCAGCCTATCGGACACGGCCTACGAGCAGTACTTC; v_gene: TRBV7-2; j_gene: TRBJ2-7; abundance: NA; d_gene: NA
CDR3aa: CASSLGPGDQGDIQYF; CDR3nt: TGTGCCAGCAGCTTAGGACCGGGGGACCAGGGGGACATTCAGTACTTC; v_gene: TRBV7-9; j_gene: TRBJ2-4; abundance: NA; d_gene: NA
CDR3aa: CASSPLARDTEAFF; CDR3nt: TGCGCCAGCAGCCCGCTCGCCAGGGACACTGAAGCTTTCTTT; v_gene: TRBV4-1; j_gene: TRBJ1-1; abundance: NA; d_gene: NA
CDR3aa: CASSVVETGIYGYTF; CDR3nt: TGTGCCAGCAGCGTAGTTGAGACAGGGATCTATGGCTACACCTTC; v_gene: TRBV9; j_gene: TRBJ1-2; abundance: NA; d_gene: TRBD1
CDR3aa: CATLERSWNTGELFF; CDR3nt: TGTGCCACCCTAGAGCGGTCCTGGAACACCGGGGAGCTGTTTTTT; v_gene: TRBV6-5; j_gene: TRBJ2-2; abundance: NA; d_gene: NA
CDR3aa: CASSSGVHEQFF; CDR3nt: TGTGCCAGCAGCTCGGGGGTGCATGAGCAGTTCTTC; v_gene: TRBV28; j_gene: TRBJ2-1; abundance: NA; d_gene: NA
CDR3aa: CASSPTGSEGNEQFF; CDR3nt: TGCGCCAGCAGCCCGACAGGGTCAGAGGGCAATGAGCAGTTCTTC; v_gene: TRBV4-1; j_gene: TRBJ2-1; abundance: NA; d_gene: TRBD1
CDR3aa: CASSPKAGGIYNEQFF; CDR3nt: TGTGCCAGCAGCCCCAAAGCGGGGGGAATCTACAATGAGCAGTTCTTC; v_gene: TRBV7-2; j_gene: TRBJ2-1; abundance: NA; d_gene: TRBD2
CDR3aa: CASSVLGGGETQYF; CDR3nt: TGCGCCAGCAGCGTTCTAGGGGGCGGGGAGACCCAGTACTTC; v_gene: TRBV5-1; j_gene: TRBJ2-5; abundance: once; d_gene: TRBD1
CDR3aa: CASSQGDRNTEAFF; CDR3nt: TGTGCCAGCAGCCAAGGGGACAGAAACACTGAAGCTTTCTTT; v_gene: TRBV4-2; j_gene: TRBJ1-1; abundance: NA; d_gene: TRBD1
CDR3aa: CASSLTVTDTQYF; CDR3nt: TGTGCCAGCAGCTTGACAGTTACAGATACGCAGTATTTT; v_gene: TRBV5-4; j_gene: TRBJ2-3; abundance: NA; d_gene: NA
CDR3aa: CASSLDSGRAKETQYF; CDR3nt: TGTGCTAGCAGCTTAGACAGCGGGAGGGCCAAAGAGACCCAGTACTTC; v_gene: TRBV7-7; j_gene: TRBJ2-5; abundance: once; d_gene: TRBD2
CDR3aa: CASRSGLAHSYEQYF; CDR3nt: TGTGCCAGCAGATCGGGACTAGCGCATTCCTACGAGCAGTACTTC; v_gene: TRBV7-2; j_gene: TRBJ2-7; abundance: NA; d_gene: TRBD2
CDR3aa: CSVDRLADYNEQFF; CDR3nt: TGCAGCGTTGACCGACTAGCGGACTACAATGAGCAGTTCTTC; v_gene: TRBV29-1; j_gene: TRBJ2-1; abundance: NA; d_gene: TRBD2
CDR3aa: CAISVTGGYEQYF; CDR3nt: TGTGCCATCAGTGTGACAGGGGGCTACGAGCAGTACTTC; v_gene: TRBV10-3; j_gene: TRBJ2-7; abundance: NA; d_gene: TRBD1
CDR3aa: CASSVVQGAEQFF; CDR3nt: TGTGCCAGCAGCGTGGTACAGGGGGCTGAGCAGTTCTTC; v_gene: TRBV9; j_gene: TRBJ2-1; abundance: NA; d_gene: TRBD1
CDR3aa: CASSPQPTGNEQFF; CDR3nt: TGTGCCAGCAGCCCCCAGCCGACTGGAAATGAGCAGTTCTTC; v_gene: TRBV27; j_gene: TRBJ2-1; abundance: few; d_gene: NA
CDR3aa: CASRRVGTGTAEQYF; CDR3nt: TGTGCCAGCAGACGAGTGGGGACAGGTACCGCCGAGCAGTACTTC; v_gene: TRBV6-1; j_gene: TRBJ2-7; abundance: NA; d_gene: TRBD1
CDR3aa: CASRRELAGLSYNEQFF; CDR3nt: TGTGCCAGCAGGAGAGAACTAGCGGGGCTATCCTACAATGAGCAGTTCTTC; v_gene: TRBV2; j_gene: TRBJ2-1; abundance: NA; d_gene: TRBD2
CDR3aa: CASTPSPGNQPQHF; CDR3nt: TGTGCCAGTACCCCTTCCCCGGGCAATCAGCCCCAGCATTTT; v_gene: TRBV19; j_gene: TRBJ1-5; abundance: once; d_gene: NA